These 32 T cell receptor beta chains were all obtained from the same sample, sequenced in a study of technical replicates of blood from a handful of donors. The protocol was immunoSEQ multiplex PCR, while the TCRdb copy is restricted to in-frame clones and leaves out a portion. The sample lists tens of thousands of clones, around 96% seen once, with about 0.36% in the top ten. Specimen: T cells isolated from PBMCs. The receptors stem from a human donor in good health.

This chain links TRBV2 with TRBJ2-5; weak D call: TRBD2 (6 bases). CDR3 length equals 13 residues. Trimming removed 6 bases from V and 8 bases from J, with 16 bases in between. Germline V CDR1 and CDR2: SNHLY, FYNNEI. CDR3 DNA: TGTGCCAGCAGCTGGGGACTGGGAGATACCCAGTACTTC. As protein: CASSWGLGDTQYF.

This chain joins TRBV27 and TRBJ2-1; 10 bases are a match to TRBD2. The V segment lost 5 bases and the J segment 10 bases; nucleotides outside the gene matches: 20. Germline-derived CDR1 and CDR2 are MNHEY and SMNVEV (reference sequence). The CDR3 is made up of 18 amino acids. This CDR3 reads CASSRLASGSLELWEQFF. The CDR3 DNA is TGTGCCAGCAGTAGGCTGGCTAGCGGGAGTTTGGAGTTGTGGGAGCAGTTCTTC.

V is TRBV7-2 and J is TRBJ2-7; TRBD2 is a possible D gene (5 bases). The CDR3 has 12 residues. V dropped 5 bases and J dropped 7 bases, with 12 bases sitting between them. The V gene's germline CDR1 is SGHTA and CDR2 FQGNSA. This CDR3 is CASSLTPGEQYF. As DNA, the CDR3 is TGTGCCAGCAGCCTAACTCCGGGGGAGCAGTACTTC.

This chain connects TRBV28 to TRBJ2-7; TRBD1 agrees at 7 bases. The junction had 7 bases not matched to a gene; V was cut back by 6 bases and J by 2 bases. The CDR3 totals 14 residues. From germline, CDR1 is MDHEN and CDR2 SYDVKM. The CDR3 is CASRGTVGPYEQYF. DNA of the CDR3: TGTGCCAGCAGGGGGACAGTGGGCCCCTACGAGCAGTACTTC.

This rearrangement joins TRBV28 to TRBJ1-2; 8 bases are shared with TRBD1. In germline, CDR1 is MDHEN, CDR2 SYDVKM. The CDR3 runs to 13 residues. DNA of the CDR3: TGTGCTGCCGAAGGACAGGGCGTCTATGGCTACACCTTC. As protein: CAAEGQGVYGYTF.

The chain recombines TRBV30 with TRBJ2-3, with D hard to call. The CDR3 contains 13 residues. CDR1 and CDR2 (germline): GTSNPN, SVGIG (reference sequence). The CDR3 is CALTRVPTDTQYF. CDR3 DNA sequence: TGTGCACTAACCCGGGTTCCCACAGATACGCAGTATTTT.

In this sample, this clone turned up once. The V and J genes are TRBV28 and TRBJ2-7; no definite D call. V gave up 3 bases and J gave up 4 bases, with 19 bases separating them. The CDR3 has 16 residues. From germline, CDR1 is MDHEN and CDR2 SYDVKM. DNA for the CDR3: TGTGCCAGCAGTTTCCCGGCCTGGTCGGGTCGGTACGAGCAGTACTTC. Translated: CASSFPAWSGRYEQYF.

The chain uses TRBV19 and TRBJ1-2; 7 bases fit TRBD1. V shed 7 bases, J shed 6 bases, and the junction held 8 bases outside the gene matches. Germline values: CDR1 LNHDA, CDR2 SQIVND (reference sequence). The CDR3 extends over 13 amino acids. The CDR3: CASTPDRAHGYTF. As DNA, the CDR3 is TGTGCCAGTACCCCTGACAGGGCCCATGGCTACACCTTC.

The chain has TRBV4-2 and TRBJ1-2; possible D gene TRBD1, 5 bases. CDR1 is LGHNA, CDR2 YNFKEQ, per germline. The germline V and J ends were trimmed by 3 bases and 4 bases, with 9 bases remaining between them. The CDR3 contains 13 residues. The CDR3 DNA follows: TGTGCCAGCAGCCACAGGGATGGCTATGGCTACACCTTC. Protein product: CASSHRDGYGYTF.

The gene calls are TRBV7-8 and TRBJ2-3; 7 nucleotides align to TRBD2. V lost 4 bases to trimming and J lost 2 bases; unmatched junction nucleotides: 12. Germline V CDR1 and CDR2: SGHVS, FQNEAQ. The CDR3 spans 17 residues. The CDR3 coding sequence is TGTGCCAGCAGCTCCTTAATTACGGGGACTATCACAGATACGCAGTATTTT. It translates to CASSSLITGTITDTQYF.

The gene calls are TRBV9 and TRBJ1-1, with TRBD1 as a possible D gene (6 bases). V lost 2 bases and J 7 bases, leaving 15 bases between the germline ends. The CDR3 covers 14 residues. The germline gives CDR1 SGDLS, CDR2 YYNGEE. CDR3 coding DNA: TGTGCCAGCAGCGTTCTCGGACAGACCGATGAAGCTTTCTTT. Translated: CASSVLGQTDEAFF.

The chain is built from TRBV9 and TRBJ2-7; D may be TRBD2 (5 bases). V lost 0 bases and J lost 3, with 13 bases in between. The V gene's germline CDR1 is SGDLS and CDR2 YYNGEE. This CDR3 has 15 amino acids. CDR3 protein: CASSVAGNSHYEQYF. CDR3 DNA: TGTGCCAGCAGCGTAGCCGGGAATTCTCACTACGAGCAGTACTTC.

The J gene is TRBJ2-5, the V gene TRBV7-9, with a tentative D call TRBD2 (6 bases). V lost 5 bases and J 2 bases, leaving 9 bases between the germline ends. Germline V gene lookup returns CDR1 SEHNR and CDR2 FQNEAQ (reference sequence). The CDR3 spans 13 residues. The DNA of the CDR3 is TGTGCCAGCAGCGGCGGGGTTCAAGAGACCCAGTACTTC. It translates to CASSGGVQETQYF.

As regards this clone: The junction departs from germline at one end; a sequencing error may be responsible. The J gene is TRBJ2-7, the V gene TRBV4-1; TRBD2 aligns across 9 bases. The CDR3 totals 16 residues. Germline V lookup: CDR1 MGHRA, CDR2 YSYEKL. The chain's CDR3 is CASSQYTSGPSYGQYF. Written as DNA, the CDR3 is TGCGCCAGCAGCCAATATACTAGCGGGCCCTCCTACGGGCAGTACTTC.

This chain connects TRBV13 to TRBJ2-1; D is perhaps TRBD1 (6 bases). The germline CDR1 and CDR2 sequences are PRHDT and FYEKMQ (reference sequence). Trimming left V 5 bases short and J 4 bases short, with 12 bases between. The CDR3 runs 14 residues. CDR3 nucleotides: TGTGCCAGCAGCGAGGACAGCCCTTACAATGAGCAGTTCTTC. This codes for CASSEDSPYNEQFF.

V gene TRBV6-1 combines with J gene TRBJ2-3; D is ambiguous. CDR1 and CDR2 from the germline V gene are MNHNS and SASEGT. The CDR3 is 12 residues long. V was pared by 5 bases and J by 2 bases, with 5 bases between. The CDR3 DNA reads TGTGCCAGCAGTCGTTACACAGATACGCAGTATTTT. It codes for CASSRYTDTQYF.

The chain carries TRBV20-1 and TRBJ2-1; D is uncertain. With 6 bases removed from V and 12 bases from J, the gap between germline ends came to 12 bases. This CDR3 contains 10 residues. Germline CDR1 DFQATT, CDR2 SNEGSKA (reference sequence). DNA of the CDR3: TGCAGTGCGGAGCTGGATGGGCAGTTCTTC. Encoded protein: CSAELDGQFF.

This chain uses TRBV6-4 with TRBJ2-1; 7 nucleotides line up with TRBD2. V dropped 9 bases and J dropped 6; count of bases not matched to a gene: 14. Germline values: CDR1 MRHNA, CDR2 SNTAGT. The CDR3 extends over 15 amino acids. The CDR3 nucleotides are TGTGCCAGGTCAGGTCCCTTTAGCGGGCGCAATGAGCAGTTCTTC. Residues: CARSGPFSGRNEQFF.

This chain links TRBV7-5 with TRBJ1-1; the listed D gene, TRBD1, was not tested against the DNA. TRBV7-5 is flagged as a pseudogene. This CDR3 is 13 amino acids long. CDR3 nucleotide sequence: TGTGCCAGAAGCTTCACAGTGAACACTGAAGCTTTCTTT. This sequence encodes CARSFTVNTEAFF.

This chain uses TRBV9 with TRBJ2-7; 9 bases match TRBD1. The germline CDR1 and CDR2 sequences are SGDLS and YYNGEE. The CDR3 extends over 15 amino acids. The junction had 6 bases not matched to a gene; V was cut back by 0 bases and J by 5 bases. In DNA form, the CDR3 reads TGTGCCAGCAGCGTAGGAGGGACAGGGATCGACGAGCAGTACTTC. This translates into CASSVGGTGIDEQYF.

The V call is TRBV11-2, the J call TRBJ2-1, with TRBD1 matching 7 bases. From germline, CDR1 is SGHAT and CDR2 FQNNGV. With V trimmed by 5 bases and J by 9 bases, 7 bases remained unmatched. The CDR3 length is 13 residues. This CDR3 reads CASSRQQGTEQFF. The CDR3 region has the DNA TGTGCCAGCAGCCGGCAACAGGGGACTGAGCAGTTCTTC.

The chain is built from TRBV29-1 and TRBJ1-3, with TRBD1 identical over 12 bases. The ends lost 7 bases at V and 6 bases at J; junction bases unmatched: 4. The CDR3 sequence is 13 residues long. The germline gives CDR1 SQVTM, CDR2 ANQGSEA. The chain's CDR3 is CSARDRGLNTIYF. Here the CDR3 DNA reads TGCAGCGCGCGGGACAGGGGGCTAAACACCATATATTTT.

This sequence joins TRBV27 and TRBJ2-1; TRBD1 aligns across 9 bases. Germline assignment: CDR1 MNHEY and CDR2 SMNVEV (reference sequence). J gave up 10 bases and V 6 bases, and 10 bases lay outside the gene matches. This CDR3 contains 14 residues. This chain's CDR3 is CASSQQGASFEQFF. In DNA, the CDR3 is TGTGCCAGCAGCCAACAGGGGGCGTCTTTCGAGCAGTTCTTC.

This chain connects TRBV19 to TRBJ1-1, with D unresolved. Looked up from germline, CDR1 is LNHDA and CDR2 is SQIVND (reference sequence). This CDR3 spans 14 amino acids. The ends were cut back, 5 bases at V and 1 base at J, with 11 bases in the middle. CDR3 in DNA: TGTGCCAGTAGTTTTCGAGTATGGAACACTGAAGCTTTCTTT. This encodes CASSFRVWNTEAFF. The whole variable domain, filled in from reference TRBV19 and TRBJ1-1, reads DGGITQSPKYLFRKEGQNVTLSCEQNLNHDAMYWYRQDPGQGLRLIYYSQIVNDFQKGDIAEGYSVSREKKESFPLTVTSAQKNPTAFYLCASSFRVWNTEAFFGQGTRLTVV.

This chain connects TRBV9 to TRBJ1-4, with D tentatively TRBD1 (6 bases). This CDR3 region has 14 residues. The V and J ends lost 2 bases and 5 bases respectively, with 10 bases between them. Germline V CDR1 and CDR2: SGDLS, YYNGEE. Here the CDR3 reads CASSVGAPNEKLFF. The CDR3 coding sequence is TGTGCCAGCAGCGTGGGGGCTCCAAATGAAAAACTGTTTTTT. Full variable domain (outside the CDR3, taken from reference TRBV9 and TRBJ1-4): DSGVTQTPKHLITATGQRVTLRCSPRSGDLSVYWYQQSLDQGLQFLIQYYNGEERAKGNILERFSAQQFPDLHSELNLSSLELGDSALYFCASSVGAPNEKLFFGSGTQLSVL.

The V call is TRBV5-6, the J call TRBJ2-5, with D possibly matching TRBD2 (6 bases). CDR3 length equals 13 residues. V dropped 5 bases and J dropped 2 bases, with 10 bases sitting between them. Germline V CDR1 and CDR2: SGHDT, YYEEEE. In DNA, the CDR3 is TGTGCCAGCAGTCCGGGACTTCAAGAGACCCAGTACTTC. This translates into CASSPGLQETQYF. The variable domain in full, completed from reference TRBV5-6 and TRBJ2-5, reads DAGVTQSPTHLIKTRGQQVTLRCSPKSGHDTVSWYQQALGQGPQFIFQYYEEEERQRGNFPDRFSGHQFPNYSSELNVNALLLGDSALYLCASSPGLQETQYFGPGTRLLVL.

The chain has TRBV11-3 and TRBJ2-1, with D tentatively TRBD1 (6 bases). Trimming took 2 bases from V and 5 from J, leaving 16 bases between them. In germline, CDR1 is SGHNT, CDR2 YENEEA. The CDR3 is 16 residues long. In DNA form, the CDR3 reads TGTGCCAGCAGCTTATTTACAGGGATAGCCCACAATGAGCAGTTCTTC. It translates to CASSLFTGIAHNEQFF.

Only one count was recorded for this clone. The J gene is TRBJ1-5, the V gene TRBV27, with D possibly matching TRBD1 (5 bases). CDR1 and CDR2 (germline): MNHEY, SMNVEV (reference sequence). The CDR3 runs 15 residues. The V and J ends lost 1 base and 2 bases respectively, with 9 bases between them. DNA of the CDR3: TGTGCCAGCAGTTTATGGGGGGGAGGCAATCAGCCCCAGCATTTT. As protein: CASSLWGGGNQPQHF.

The chain has TRBV15 and TRBJ1-2, with TRBD1 identical over 7 bases. Germline loops: CDR1 LNHNV, CDR2 YYDKDF (reference sequence). With V trimmed by 5 bases and J by 2 bases, 11 bases remained unmatched. The CDR3 runs 16 residues. The CDR3 nucleotides read TGTGCCACCAGCGGGGGGACAGAGCTTTTAAACTATGGCTACACCTTC. Its protein product is CATSGGTELLNYGYTF.

This sequence joins TRBV9 and TRBJ2-5, with 11 nucleotides matching TRBD1. The CDR3 runs 17 residues. Germline V gives CDR1 SGDLS, CDR2 YYNGEE. Trimming removed 4 bases from V and 9 bases from J; junction bases left unmatched: 17. The chain's CDR3 is CASSPGQGALPLGAQYF. The CDR3 coding sequence is TGTGCCAGCAGCCCTGGACAGGGGGCTCTCCCTCTGGGGGCCCAGTACTTC.

The rearrangement links TRBV19 to TRBJ2-2; 15 bases are shared with TRBD2. J gave up 9 bases and V 9 bases, and 2 bases lay outside the gene matches. CDR3 size: 13 residues. Germline-derived CDR1 and CDR2 are LNHDA and SQIVND (reference sequence). The CDR3 nucleotides read TGTGCCAGCGGGACTAGCGGGAGGAGGGAGCTGTTTTTT. Amino acid sequence: CASGTSGRRELFF.

This sequence joins TRBV4-1 and TRBJ2-7, with D possibly being TRBD1 (5 bases). CDR3 size: 11 residues. The V end was cut by 4 bases, the J end by 6 bases, with 7 bases between. Germline CDR1 MGHRA, CDR2 YSYEKL. The CDR3 nucleotides read TGCGCCAGCAGCCGGGGCGGCGAGCAGTACTTC. It specifies CASSRGGEQYF.